The 16 T cell receptor beta chains below were found in one sample sequenced in a study of glioma-infiltrating T cells after dendritic cell vaccination. Sequenced by immunoSEQ multiplex PCR; TCRdb stores in-frame clones only, minus some. The sample holds around 89,000 clones, just over 85% seen once. The sample was blood, taken before dendritic cell vaccination. Receptors originate from a human donor with glioblastoma.

The chain uses TRBV11-2 and TRBJ1-1, with D possibly matching TRBD1 (6 bases). Trimming removed 3 bases from V and 4 bases from J, with 15 bases in between. Germline V gene lookup returns CDR1 SGHAT and CDR2 FQNNGV. This CDR3 comprises 15 residues. CDR3 region: CASSLRGGVGTEAFF. CDR3 in DNA: TGTGCCAGCAGCTTGAGGGGGGGTGTCGGCACTGAAGCTTTCTTT. Supplemented by reference TRBV11-2 and TRBJ1-1, the full variable domain reads EAGVAQSPRYKIIEKRQSVAFWCNPISGHATLYWYQQILGQGPKLLIQFQNNGVVDDSQLPKDRFSAERLKGVDSTLKIQPAKLEDSAVYLCASSLRGGVGTEAFFGQGTRLTVV.

This sequence joins TRBV5-1 and TRBJ2-1; 7 nucleotides match TRBD2. The CDR3 totals 15 residues. V lost 4 bases, J lost 1 base, and 5 bases stayed unmatched. In germline, CDR1 is SGHRS, CDR2 YFSETQ. CDR3 coding DNA: TGCGCCAGCAGCCTCAAGCGGGATTCCTACAATGAGCAGTTCTTC. Translated, it gives CASSLKRDSYNEQFF.

Here the CDR3 DNA reads TGTGCCAGCAGCTTAGAGGCCTGGGGACAGCTCTACGAGCAGTACTTC. As protein: CASSLEAWGQLYEQYF. The chain has TRBV7-9 and TRBJ2-7; 7 bases are shared with TRBD1. J gave up 3 bases and V 1 base, and 9 bases lay outside the gene matches. This CDR3 has 16 residues. The V gene's germline CDR1 is SEHNR and CDR2 FQNEAQ (reference sequence).

This clone was counted between two and nine times. The V and J genes are TRBV19 and TRBJ1-5; D is perhaps TRBD1 (6 bases). The CDR3 has 15 amino acids. V was pared by 5 bases and J by 2 bases, with 13 bases between. Per germline, CDR1 LNHDA and CDR2 SQIVND (reference sequence). The CDR3 protein is CASSWAGVGNQPQHF. CDR3 in DNA: TGTGCCAGTAGTTGGGCAGGGGTTGGCAATCAGCCCCAGCATTTT.

The V call is TRBV11-2, the J call TRBJ2-1; 8 bases are shared with TRBD1. J was trimmed by 4 bases and V by 0 bases; bases with no gene match: 14. CDR3 length: 19 amino acids. Looked up from germline, CDR1 is SGHAT and CDR2 is FQNNGV. The CDR3 spells CASSLERGAGQVRYNEQFF. CDR3 DNA sequence: TGTGCCAGCAGCTTAGAGAGGGGGGCGGGACAGGTTCGTTACAATGAGCAGTTCTTC.

The chain joins TRBV7-9 to TRBJ2-1; D is ambiguous. This CDR3 spans 14 amino acids. Trimming left V 3 bases short and J 2 bases short, with 8 bases between. Germline CDR1 and CDR2: SEHNR and FQNEAQ (reference sequence). The CDR3 nucleotides read TGTGCCAGCAGCTTTGCGCAAACCTACAATGAGCAGTTCTTC. The encoded protein is CASSFAQTYNEQFF.

The chain carries TRBV6-5 and TRBJ2-7; 8 nucleotides align to TRBD2. The J segment lost 4 bases and the V segment lost 0 bases, leaving 8 bases of the junction unmatched. Germline CDR1 MNHEY, CDR2 SVGAGI. This CDR3 region has 16 residues. In DNA, the CDR3 is TGTGCCAGCAGTTACTCGATCAGCGGGAGCATATACGAGCAGTACTTC. Its translation: CASSYSISGSIYEQYF.

This chain uses TRBV11-1 with TRBJ2-7; tentatively, D is TRBD2 (6 bases). V shed 1 base and J shed 2 bases, with 12 bases lying between them. The CDR3 has 15 amino acids. Germline V gene lookup returns CDR1 SGHAT and CDR2 FQDESV (reference sequence). CDR3 loop: CASSLDSGSPYEQYF. The CDR3 bases are TGTGCCAGCAGCTTAGATTCCGGGAGCCCCTACGAGCAGTACTTC. Complete variable domain (other parts from reference TRBV11-1 and TRBJ2-7): EAEVAQSPRYKITEKSQAVAFWCDPISGHATLYWYRQILGQGPELLVQFQDESVVDDSQLPKDRFSAERLKGVDSTLKIQPAELGDSAMYLCASSLDSGSPYEQYFGPGTRLTVT.

The V call is TRBV9, the J call TRBJ2-3; D may be TRBD2 (5 bases). Trimming pared 6 bases from V and 0 bases from J, leaving 8 bases between. The CDR3 extends over 13 amino acids. CDR1 and CDR2 (germline): SGDLS, YYNGEE. For the CDR3, the DNA is TGTGCCAGCAAGGGAGCCAGCACAGATACGCAGTATTTT. It translates to CASKGASTDTQYF.

The rearrangement joins TRBV27 to TRBJ2-3; D perhaps matches TRBD1 (6 bases). The CDR3 runs to 13 residues. Germline CDR1 reads MNHEY; CDR2 reads SMNVEV (reference sequence). Trimming pared 6 bases from V and 6 bases from J, leaving 13 bases between. This CDR3 is CASRPTGTDTQYF. CDR3 nucleotides: TGTGCCAGCAGGCCAACAGGGACGGATACGCAGTATTTT.

This clone has a single count. The chain recombines TRBV4-3 with TRBJ2-7, with 9 bases that match TRBD1. Germline V CDR1 and CDR2: LGHNA, YSLEER. The CDR3 extends over 14 amino acids. Trimming cost V 1 base and J 4 bases; bases outside gene matches: 2. CDR3 bases: TGCGCCAGCAGCCAAGCCGGGACAGGGTACGAGCAGTACTTC. Its translation is CASSQAGTGYEQYF.

V gene TRBV9 combines with J gene TRBJ2-5, with 10 bases lining up with TRBD2. This CDR3 region has 15 residues. Germline CDR1 SGDLS, CDR2 YYNGEE. J lost 5 bases, V lost 3 bases, and 7 bases had no gene match. CDR3 DNA sequence: TGTGCCAGCAGCGATACTAGCGGGGTCTTTGAGACCCAGTACTTC. The encoded protein is CASSDTSGVFETQYF.

The chain employs TRBV29-1 and TRBJ2-7, with D possibly matching TRBD1 (7 bases). V was pared by 6 bases and J by 6 bases, with 18 bases between. The CDR3 has 13 residues. Germline CDR1 and CDR2: SQVTM and ANQGSEA. This chain's CDR3 is CSVNRQGLGEQYF. In DNA form, the CDR3 reads TGCAGCGTGAATCGACAGGGACTCGGCGAGCAGTACTTC.

Regarding this clone: The same CDR3 also results from other DNA sequences found in this sample. The chain uses TRBV6-1 and TRBJ2-5; TRBD1 is a possible D gene (6 bases). The germline V and J ends were trimmed by 1 base and 1 base, with 7 bases remaining between them. Germline CDR1 and CDR2: MNHNS and SASEGT. CDR3 length equals 14 residues. The CDR3 protein is CASSEGTAQETQYF. CDR3 in DNA: TGTGCCAGCAGTGAAGGGACAGCCCAAGAGACCCAGTACTTC.

This clone was seen a few times. V usage is TRBV30 and J usage is TRBJ2-7, with D unresolved. The V gene lost 5 bases and the J gene lost 4 bases, with 15 bases spanning the gap. Germline loops: CDR1 GTSNPN, CDR2 SVGIG (reference sequence). The CDR3 length is 13 residues. The CDR3 region has the DNA TGTGCCTGGGCCCTCGGAGACCGTTACGAGCAGTACTTC. This gives the protein CAWALGDRYEQYF.

The chain is built from TRBV9 and TRBJ1-4; D call uncertain. V lost 5 bases to trimming and J lost 2 bases, with 13 bases between them. Germline assignment: CDR1 SGDLS and CDR2 YYNGEE. The CDR3 is 15 amino acids. DNA of the CDR3: TGTGCCAGCAGTGAAGAACTCTCGACTAATGAAAAACTGTTTTTT. It yields the protein CASSEELSTNEKLFF.